This TCR beta chain derives from a study of blood T cell repertoires in COVID-19. Study information: Italy, Spain and the United States were the sources of the convalescent and acute COVID-19 samples. T cells, B-cell-depleted T cells, or PBMCs provided the cDNA or gDNA that served as material.

This clone was counted once. The CDR3 runs to 15 residues. The V gene end was trimmed by 4 bases and the J gene end by 0 bases; junction bases not matched to a gene: 5. Germline CDR1 and CDR2: SGHVS and FNYEAQ. Original handling: It was from reference gene primer amplification that nucleated cell counts were estimated. Sequencing was performed with immunoSEQ multiplex PCR; in TCRdb, only in-frame clones are kept and a portion is missing. Clone size and V and J calls were adopted from that table, with D and trimming inferred from the DNA. Of about 110,000 clones listed, 80% to 90% are singletons. The receptor was derived from a human donor in a cohort sampled during active COVID-19. The chain recombines TRBV7-6 with TRBJ1-1, with 7 bases lining up with TRBD1. The sequenced sample was peripheral blood. The CDR3 here is CASSYEQGMNTEAFF. DNA of the CDR3: TGTGCCAGCAGCTACGAACAGGGGATGAACACTGAAGCTTTCTTT. The whole variable domain, remainder taken from reference TRBV7-6 and TRBJ1-1, is GAGVSQSPRYKVTKRGQDVALRCDPISGHVSLYWYRQALGQGPEFLTYFNYEAQQDKSGLPNDRFSAERPEGSISTLTIQRTEQRDSAMYRCASSYEQGMNTEAFFGQGTRLTVV.